This passage covers 16 T cell receptor beta chains from one sample sequenced in a study of blood T cell repertoires in COVID-19 (dated by TCRdb to between 2020 and 2021). Receptor libraries were prepared by the immunoSEQ multiplex PCR assay. TCRdb mirrors the immuneACCESS table, restricted to in-frame sequences. Some clones are absent from its copies; in checked studies, under half trace to an unresolved V gene, and the reason for the others is unknown. This sample gives about 370,000 clones in total; roughly 89% of them show up just once. 1.5% to 2% of the sample lies in the top ten. Sequencing was performed on PBMCs or T cells enriched from blood (not recorded which). Receptors were obtained from a young woman who had recovered from COVID-19.

Only one count was recorded for this clone. The chain recombines TRBV2 with TRBJ1-5; D is uncertain. V lost 3 bases and J 6 bases, leaving 9 bases between the germline ends. The CDR3 is 13 amino acids. Germline V lookup: CDR1 SNHLY, CDR2 FYNNEI. The DNA for the CDR3 is TGTGCCAGCAGTGACTCGGGGTCTCAGCCCCAGCATTTT. Translating it yields CASSDSGSQPQHF.

The V gene is TRBV7-3, the J gene TRBJ1-1; 9 bases match TRBD1. Germline V CDR1 and CDR2: SGHTA, FQGTGA. This CDR3 has 15 residues. V lost 3 bases to trimming and J lost 4 bases; unmatched junction nucleotides: 6. The CDR3 protein is CASSLGQGVRTEAFF. CDR3 DNA sequence: TGTGCCAGCAGCTTGGGACAGGGTGTTCGCACTGAAGCTTTCTTT.

J is TRBJ1-2 and V is TRBV5-5; TRBD1 aligns across 7 bases. Germline V lookup: CDR1 SGHKS, CDR2 YYEKEE (reference sequence). The CDR3 covers 13 residues. The V and J ends lost 2 bases and 6 bases, in that order; junction bases with no gene match: 4. The CDR3 reads CASSFRDSNGYTF. Written as DNA, the CDR3 is TGTGCCAGCAGCTTTCGGGACAGTAATGGCTACACCTTC. Based on the CDR3 plus reference TRBV5-5 and TRBJ1-2, the full variable domain is DAGVTQSPTHLIKTRGQQVTLRCSPISGHKSVSWYQQVLGQGPQFIFQYYEKEERGRGNFPDRFSARQFPNYSSELNVNALLLGDSALYLCASSFRDSNGYTFGSGTRLTVV.

This rearrangement joins TRBV5-1 to TRBJ1-2; tentative D call: TRBD1 (6 bases). CDR1 is SGHRS, CDR2 YFSETQ, per germline. The V and J ends lost 4 bases and 4 bases respectively, with 14 bases between them. The CDR3 has 14 amino acids. CDR3 protein: CASSPVTGSYGYTF. CDR3 coding DNA: TGCGCCAGCAGCCCCGTCACAGGGTCCTATGGCTACACCTTC.

This chain connects TRBV30 to TRBJ1-3, with D tentatively TRBD1 (6 bases). V lost 3 bases, J lost 0 bases, and 18 bases lay in between. The CDR3 extends over 17 amino acids. In germline, CDR1 is GTSNPN, CDR2 SVGIG (reference sequence). This chain's CDR3 is CAWRNPWTVRSGNTIYF. The DNA of the CDR3 is TGTGCCTGGAGAAACCCATGGACAGTCCGCTCTGGAAACACCATATATTTT.

The chain recombines TRBV30 with TRBJ2-1; D possibly corresponds to TRBD2 (6 bases). The CDR3 has 10 amino acids. V was trimmed by 7 bases and J by 8 bases, leaving 9 bases between them. Germline loops: CDR1 GTSNPN, CDR2 SVGIG (reference sequence). The CDR3: CALGGDEQFF. CDR3 DNA: TGTGCCTTGGGAGGCGATGAGCAGTTCTTC.

This clone was counted once. CDR3 in amino acids: CASSDSGQSNQPQHF. CDR3 in DNA: TGTGCCAGCAGCGATAGTGGACAGTCCAATCAGCCCCAGCATTTT. The chain is built from TRBV7-2 and TRBJ1-5, with a possible D match to TRBD1 (6 bases). CDR3 length: 15 amino acids. V lost 5 bases to trimming and J lost 3 bases, with 14 bases between them. The V gene's germline CDR1 is SGHTA and CDR2 FQGNSA.

In DNA, the CDR3 is TGTGCAAGTCGCCCACATAAAGAACTAGCGGATTACAATGAGCAGTTCTTC. Translating gives CASRPHKELADYNEQFF. The chain employs TRBV12-2 and TRBJ2-1; the DNA was not compared with TRBD2, the D call given in the table. TRBV12-2 is recorded as a pseudogene. The length of the CDR3 is 17 residues.

The chain links TRBV6-1 to TRBJ2-1; D is possibly TRBD2 (6 bases). Per the germline V gene, CDR1 is MNHNS and CDR2 is SASEGT. V lost 5 bases and J lost 6, with 8 bases in between. There are 12 residues in the CDR3. The CDR3 loop is CASSRDFNEQFF. The CDR3 nucleotides read TGTGCCAGCAGTCGGGACTTCAATGAGCAGTTCTTC.

As regards this clone: Other DNA sequences in the same sample also yield this CDR3. The chain combines TRBV3-1 (or the pseudogene TRBV3-2) with TRBJ1-1; no firm D call. Germline CDR1 LGHDT, CDR2 YNNKEL (reference sequence). Between the trimmed V and J ends, which lost 3 bases and 3 bases, there was a span of 11 bases. This CDR3 has 14 amino acids. CDR3 sequence reads: CASSQAGGDTEAFF. The CDR3 DNA is TGTGCCAGCAGCCAGGCAGGCGGGGACACTGAAGCTTTCTTT.

This chain uses TRBV9 with TRBJ2-7; D is possibly TRBD1 (5 bases). The V end was cut by 0 bases, the J end by 3 bases, with 10 bases between. This CDR3 comprises 14 residues. CDR1 SGDLS and CDR2 YYNGEE come from the germline V gene. Here the CDR3 reads CASSVAGANYEQYF. CDR3 nucleotide sequence: TGTGCCAGCAGCGTAGCTGGGGCCAACTACGAGCAGTACTTC.

This rearrangement joins TRBV5-4 to TRBJ2-7; TRBD2 matches at 11 bases. V lost 4 bases to trimming and J lost 0 bases; unmatched junction nucleotides: 12. There are 18 residues in the CDR3. Germline CDR1 and CDR2: SGHNT and YYREEE (reference sequence). The CDR3 DNA is TGTGCCAGCAGCCTACGTCCTCCCGGGACTAGCGGCTCCTACGAGCAGTACTTC. Protein sequence: CASSLRPPGTSGSYEQYF.

The CDR3 here is CASSLSRGSLYEQYF. The CDR3 nucleotides are TGTGCCAGCAGCTTAAGCAGGGGCTCCCTCTACGAGCAGTACTTC. The chain carries TRBV7-2 and TRBJ2-7, with a possible D match to TRBD1 (6 bases). Germline CDR1 reads SGHTA; CDR2 reads FQGNSA. V lost 2 bases and J lost 3, with 14 bases in between. The CDR3 consists of 15 residues.

V is TRBV2 and J is TRBJ2-5; 8 bases are a match to TRBD2. The V segment lost 5 bases and the J segment 1 base; nucleotides outside the gene matches: 6. This CDR3 contains 15 residues. CDR1 is SNHLY, CDR2 FYNNEI, per germline. The CDR3 loop reads CASSKTSVGQETQYF. In DNA form, the CDR3 reads TGTGCCAGCAGTAAGACTAGCGTGGGCCAAGAGACCCAGTACTTC.

The count of this clone is one. CDR3 nucleotide sequence: TGCAGTGCTAGTATCGCCAGGGAAGGTCAGCCCCAGCATTTT. This gives the protein CSASIAREGQPQHF. The chain has TRBV20-1 and TRBJ1-5, with D perhaps TRBD1 (5 bases). CDR1 and CDR2 from the germline V gene are DFQATT and SNEGSKA (reference sequence). Trimming took 3 bases from V and 6 from J, leaving 15 bases between them. This CDR3 comprises 14 residues.

The chain is built from TRBV29-1 and TRBJ1-4; D possibly corresponds to TRBD1 (6 bases). The germline CDR1 and CDR2 sequences are SQVTM and ANQGSEA. This CDR3 is 13 amino acids long. With 5 bases removed from V and 4 bases from J, the gap between germline ends came to 11 bases. CDR3 nucleotides: TGCAGCGTTCCCGACAGGAATAATGAAAAACTGTTTTTT. It translates to CSVPDRNNEKLFF.